The 20 T cell receptor beta chains given below trace back to one sample, sequenced in a study of T cell responses to AZD1222 COVID-19 vaccine (dated by TCRdb to about 2021). The time point label on this specimen signifies: baseline before first vaccination. The library was obtained by the immunoSEQ multiplex PCR assay. TCRdb limited this immuneACCESS table to in-frame rearrangements with V and J called. A share of clones is missing; checked studies link under half to unresolved V genes, and the rest is unexplained. The sample table holds some 150,000 clones, of which 90% were seen once. 1.5% to 2% of the sample rests with the top ten. The specimen comprised peripheral blood, sampled on day 0 of AZD1222 vaccination. The source is an adult in good health.

The V call is TRBV19, the J call TRBJ2-3; the D gene is possibly TRBD2 (5 bases). This CDR3 contains 14 residues. Germline values: CDR1 LNHDA, CDR2 SQIVND (reference sequence). Between the trimmed V and J ends, which lost 3 bases and 1 base, there was a span of 8 bases. CDR3 DNA sequence: TGTGCCAGTAGTATCGGGATCCGCACAGATACGCAGTATTTT. It translates to CASSIGIRTDTQYF.

The chain combines TRBV6-6 with TRBJ2-7; 9 nucleotides align to TRBD2. Looked up from germline, CDR1 is MNHNY and CDR2 is SVGAGI (reference sequence). With V trimmed by 6 bases and J by 0 bases, 6 bases remained unmatched. The CDR3 has 15 amino acids. The CDR3 reads CASSYPSGNSYEQYF. CDR3 bases: TGTGCCAGCAGCTATCCTAGCGGGAACTCCTACGAGCAGTACTTC.

This sequence joins TRBV2 and TRBJ2-1; 11 bases match TRBD2. After removal of 5 bases from V and 3 bases from J, the junction contained 9 bases not matched to a gene. The CDR3 sequence is 17 residues long. Germline lookup yields CDR1 SNHLY and CDR2 FYNNEI. This chain's CDR3 is CASSSVISGRGYNEQFF. The CDR3 DNA follows: TGTGCCAGCAGTTCCGTTATTAGCGGGAGGGGCTACAATGAGCAGTTCTTC.

V and J are TRBV5-6 and TRBJ1-1, with D tentatively TRBD1 (5 bases). Germline V gene lookup returns CDR1 SGHDT and CDR2 YYEEEE. V was shortened by 0 bases and J by 8 bases, with 8 bases between the two germline ends. The CDR3 is 12 amino acids. The CDR3 is CASSLEPGEAFF. CDR3 coding DNA: TGTGCCAGCAGCTTGGAGCCAGGGGAAGCTTTCTTT.

The V gene is TRBV7-2, the J gene TRBJ1-3, with a weak D call TRBD1 (6 bases). The CDR3 covers 14 residues. From germline, CDR1 is SGHTA and CDR2 FQGNSA. The V end lost 1 base, the J end lost 7 bases, and 11 bases lay between the germline ends. The CDR3 DNA follows: TGTGCCAGCAGCTTAGAGGGGGGAACTAACACCATATATTTT. This translates into CASSLEGGTNTIYF.

CDR3 in DNA: TGCGCCAGCAGCTTGGGAGGGGTAAAACTGTTTTTT. The encoded protein is CASSLGGVKLFF. The genes are TRBV5-1 and TRBJ1-4; TRBD1 is a possible D gene (5 bases). The V end was cut by 0 bases, the J end by 10 bases, with 7 bases between. CDR3 length equals 12 residues. Germline V gives CDR1 SGHRS, CDR2 YFSETQ.

The chain combines TRBV27 with TRBJ2-4, with 7 positions matching TRBD1. CDR1 and CDR2 (germline): MNHEY, SMNVEV (reference sequence). The CDR3 contains 15 residues. V shed 5 bases and J 0 bases; nucleotides not matched to a gene: 4. The CDR3 DNA sequence: TGTGCCAGCAGTCCCACAGGGGTAGCCAAAAACATTCAGTACTTC. It specifies CASSPTGVAKNIQYF.

This chain uses TRBV13 with TRBJ1-2, with D possibly being TRBD1 (6 bases). Germline V lookup: CDR1 PRHDT, CDR2 FYEKMQ (reference sequence). CDR3 length: 16 amino acids. With 1 base removed from V and 6 bases from J, the gap between germline ends came to 18 bases. CDR3 nucleotides: TGTGCCAGCAGCTTAGCGCCGATACAGGGTTCGAATGGCTACACCTTC. As protein: CASSLAPIQGSNGYTF.

The CDR3 sequence: CASTIGTPSSGNTIYF. The CDR3 DNA reads TGTGCCAGCACGATCGGGACGCCTAGCTCTGGAAACACCATATATTTT. The chain has TRBV3-1 (or the pseudogene TRBV3-2) and TRBJ1-3, with D possibly TRBD1 on 5 matching bases. Germline lookup yields CDR1 LGHDT and CDR2 YNNKEL (reference sequence). V was clipped by 7 bases and J by 0 bases, with 16 bases between them. The CDR3 extends over 16 amino acids.

V gene TRBV5-4 combines with J gene TRBJ2-1, with 10 positions matching TRBD2. Germline V CDR1 and CDR2: SGHNT, YYREEE (reference sequence). With 6 bases clipped from V and 6 bases from J, the junction kept 12 bases outside the gene matches. The CDR3 runs 16 residues. CDR3 nucleotides: TGTGCCAGCAACGGGGAGCGGGAGGGCCGGGGCAATGAGCAGTTCTTC. Residues: CASNGEREGRGNEQFF.

The rearrangement uses TRBV14 and TRBJ2-5; no clear D. Germline V gene data show CDR1 as SGHDN and CDR2 as FVKESK. This CDR3 region has 16 residues. V was shortened by 4 bases and J by 1 base, with 16 bases between the two germline ends. CDR3 sequence reads: CASSRGEVGRQETQYF. CDR3 nucleotides: TGTGCCAGCAGCCGCGGCGAAGTTGGGCGCCAAGAGACCCAGTACTTC.

The chain employs TRBV21-1 and TRBJ2-1; the table's D call, TRBD2, was not checked against the DNA. TRBV21-1 is designated a pseudogene. CDR3 length equals 13 residues. The CDR3 DNA reads as TGTGCCAGCAGCAAAAGACCGAGCGGAGAGCAGTTCTTC. It encodes CASSKRPSGEQFF.

The chain has TRBV13 and TRBJ2-7; D unclear. The CDR3 runs to 14 residues. Trimming left V 4 bases short and J 2 bases short, with 12 bases between. Germline-derived CDR1 and CDR2 are PRHDT and FYEKMQ (reference sequence). CDR3 DNA: TGTGCCAGCAGCTCCCGGACCGAAACCTACGAGCAGTACTTC. It translates to CASSSRTETYEQYF.

The chain employs TRBV12-3 or TRBV12-4 and TRBJ2-5; maybe TRBD2 (5 bases). V was trimmed by 6 bases and J by 5 bases, leaving 13 bases between them. This CDR3 spans 13 amino acids. CDR3 in amino acids: CASSPRGSETQYF. The CDR3 coding sequence is TGTGCCAGCAGCCCCCGGGGAAGTGAGACCCAGTACTTC.

The V gene is TRBV6-6, the J gene TRBJ2-1; 7 bases are a match to TRBD2. This CDR3 is 14 amino acids long. CDR1 and CDR2 (germline): MNHNY, SVGAGI (reference sequence). Germline trimming cut 2 bases from V and 7 bases from J; bases unmatched to any gene: 5. The CDR3: CASSYGTTRNEQFF. The CDR3 DNA follows: TGTGCCAGCAGTTACGGGACTACTCGAAATGAGCAGTTCTTC.

The chain links TRBV7-6 to TRBJ2-1; D is possibly TRBD2 (6 bases). CDR3 length: 13 residues. V lost 0 bases, J lost 10 bases, and 10 bases lay in between. The germline V gene encodes CDR1 SGHVS and CDR2 FNYEAQ. CDR3 coding DNA: TGTGCCAGCAGCTTAGCAGGTCGGGAGGAGCAGTTCTTC. This gives the protein CASSLAGREEQFF.

This chain connects TRBV19 to TRBJ2-7; TRBD1 matches 9 bases. J gave up 4 bases and V 7 bases, and 2 bases lay outside the gene matches. CDR3 length: 12 residues. Germline assignment: CDR1 LNHDA and CDR2 SQIVND (reference sequence). In DNA form, the CDR3 reads TGTGCCAGTAAACAGGGGGCTTACGAGCAGTACTTC. Translating it yields CASKQGAYEQYF.

The chain combines TRBV2 with TRBJ2-7, with D possibly matching TRBD1 (7 bases). Germline values: CDR1 SNHLY, CDR2 FYNNEI. With 2 bases removed from V and 4 bases from J, the gap between germline ends came to 15 bases. The CDR3 is 15 residues long. The DNA of the CDR3 is TGTGCCAGCAGTGAAATTGGAGGGACAGCATACGAGCAGTACTTC. Its translation is CASSEIGGTAYEQYF.

This clone was detected only a few times. The V call is TRBV6-2 or TRBV6-3, the J call TRBJ2-1; a possible D gene is TRBD2 (6 bases). The CDR3 spans 15 residues. V was pared by 2 bases and J by 4 bases, with 12 bases between. Germline-derived CDR1 and CDR2 are MNHEY and SVGEGT. The CDR3 sequence: CASSYRGEAYNEQFF. In nucleotides, the CDR3 is TGTGCCAGCAGTTACCGCGGGGAGGCTTACAATGAGCAGTTCTTC.

This clone was detected once. J is TRBJ2-1 and V is TRBV7-6; 16 nucleotides match TRBD2. The CDR3 length is 18 residues. V shed 3 bases, J shed 2 bases, and the junction held 4 bases outside the gene matches. In germline, CDR1 is SGHVS, CDR2 FNYEAQ. The DNA of the CDR3 is TGTGCCAGCAGCTTGGGACTAGCGGGGGGGAGTGCCTACAATGAGCAGTTCTTC. Protein: CASSLGLAGGSAYNEQFF.